These T cell receptor beta chains were read from a single sample in a study of cytotoxic CD8 clonotypes in ibrutinib-treated CLL. Libraries were prepared by immunoSEQ multiplex PCR; TCRdb keeps only in-frame clonotypes and omits some of them. The sample lists roughly 47,000 clones; more than 45% were seen once. The sample here was PBMCs, taken after 12 months of ibrutinib treatment. All receptors come from a human donor with chronic lymphocytic leukemia. Both conserved end residues are part of each CDR3. The D gene is left open where the match is weak. Rows may omit the clone size; those that give it use once, few, many or a size class.

- | TRBJ1-1 | TRBV18 | - | CASSGGLSNTEAFF | TGTGCCAGCAGTGGCGGGCTTTCGAACACTGAAGCTTTCTTT
- | TRBJ1-4 | TRBV28 | - | CASSLQVEANEKLFF | TGTGCCAGCAGCCTGCAGGTAGAGGCTAATGAAAAACTGTTTTTT
few | TRBJ2-3 | TRBV7-9 | - | CASSPGAFSADTQYF | TGTGCCAGCAGCCCGGGGGCCTTTTCAGCAGATACGCAGTATTTT
- | TRBJ2-3 | TRBV29-1 | TRBD2 | CSSRLAGVDTQYF | TGCAGCTCTAGACTAGCGGGAGTGGATACGCAGTATTTT
- | TRBJ2-7 | TRBV5-1 | TRBD1 | CASSLGTGNAYEQYF | TGCGCCAGCAGCTTAGGGACAGGGAACGCCTACGAGCAGTACTTC
few | TRBJ1-1 | TRBV7-2 | TRBD1 | CASRPSGGVWDTEAFF | TGTGCCAGCAGGCCTTCAGGGGGCGTGTGGGACACTGAAGCTTTCTTT
- | TRBJ1-2 | TRBV7-2 | - | CASSLGHGHFYGYTF | TGTGCCAGCAGCTTAGGCCATGGACATTTCTATGGCTACACCTTC
- | TRBJ1-5 | TRBV5-5 | TRBD1 | CASSFRDSSNQPQHF | TGTGCCAGCAGCTTTCGGGACAGTAGCAATCAGCCCCAGCATTTT
- | TRBJ2-2 | TRBV11-2 | - | CASSRVTLRTTNTGELFF | TGTGCCAGCAGCCGCGTCACCCTCCGGACTACGAACACCGGGGAGCTGTTTTTT
few | TRBJ2-1 | TRBV28 | TRBD2 | CASSSRTSGRAKYNEQFF | TGTGCCAGCAGCTCCCGGACTAGCGGGAGGGCCAAGTACAATGAGCAGTTCTTC
- | TRBJ2-1 | TRBV28 | - | CASSLTSPPEQFF | TGTGCCAGCAGTTTAACTAGCCCCCCTGAGCAGTTCTTC
few | TRBJ2-1 | TRBV2 | - | CASSEDGRAVNEQFF | TGTGCCAGCAGTGAAGATGGCAGGGCGGTAAATGAGCAGTTCTTC
- | TRBJ1-2 | TRBV19 | TRBD1 | CASTTGDSSNYGYTF | TGTGCCAGTACCACCGGGGACAGTTCTAACTATGGCTACACCTTC
- | TRBJ2-1 | TRBV7-3 | TRBD2 | CASSLTGASGRAGNEQFF | TGTGCCAGCAGCTTAACGGGGGCTAGCGGGAGGGCGGGCAATGAGCAGTTCTTC
few | TRBJ2-4 | TRBV11-2 | - | CASSLARAAKNIQYF | TGTGCCAGCAGCTTAGCCAGGGCGGCCAAAAACATTCAGTACTTC
- | TRBJ2-7 | TRBV27 | - | CASSFRDTGLEQYF | TGTGCCAGCAGTTTTCGGGACACTGGTCTTGAGCAGTACTTC
once | TRBJ1-5 | TRBV6-1 | - | CAANTGSNQPQHF | TGTGCCGCCAACACGGGGAGCAATCAGCCCCAGCATTTT
- | TRBJ1-3 | TRBV18 | - | CASSTYSSGNTIYF | TGTGCCAGCTCAACATACAGTTCTGGAAACACCATATATTTT
- | TRBJ2-1 | TRBV11-1 | - | CASSDRGAGGYNEQFF | TGTGCCAGCAGCGACCGTGGAGCGGGTGGCTACAATGAGCAGTTCTTC
- | TRBJ2-3 | TRBV9 | - | CASSARGGVEVRDTQYF | TGTGCCAGCAGCGCCCGAGGGGGAGTTGAAGTTCGCGATACGCAGTATTTT
- | TRBJ1-1 | TRBV5-6 | - | CASSFMNTEAFF | TGTGCCAGCAGCTTTATGAACACTGAAGCTTTCTTT
few | TRBJ2-5 | TRBV2 | TRBD1 | CAGQGAGETQYF | TGTGCCGGCCAGGGGGCGGGAGAGACCCAGTACTTC
- | TRBJ2-7 | TRBV6-6 | TRBD1 | CASTSGQSYEQYF | TGTGCCAGCACCTCGGGACAGTCCTACGAGCAGTACTTC
- | TRBJ2-3 | TRBV19 | TRBD2 | CASSIGGRYTDTQYF | TGTGCCAGTAGTATTGGCGGGAGGTACACAGATACGCAGTATTTT
few | TRBJ1-2 | TRBV19 | TRBD1 | CASRSDRSLVGYTF | TGTGCCAGTAGATCGGACAGGAGCCTAGTTGGCTACACCTTC
- | TRBJ2-7 | TRBV7-2 | TRBD2 | CASSLVPSGSSYEQYF | TGTGCCAGCAGCTTAGTCCCTAGCGGGAGTTCCTACGAGCAGTACTTC
few | TRBJ2-7 | TRBV5-4 | TRBD1 | CASSPGQGALAEVEQYF | TGTGCCAGCAGCCCGGGACAGGGAGCGCTAGCGGAGGTCGAGCAGTACTTC
- | TRBJ2-1 | TRBV28 | TRBD2 | CASSLVAGTFDEQFF | TGTGCCAGCAGTTTAGTAGCGGGAACTTTCGATGAGCAGTTCTTC
- | TRBJ1-2 | TRBV6-5 | - | CASSLDYREFGYTF | TGTGCCAGCAGTTTAGACTACAGGGAATTTGGCTACACCTTC
- | TRBJ2-5 | TRBV5-1 | - | CASSSTTDTQETQYF | TGCGCCAGCAGCTCGACTACAGACACCCAAGAGACCCAGTACTTC
- | TRBJ2-7 | TRBV21-1 | - | CASSSDYEQYF | TGTGCCAGCAGCAGTGACTACGAGCAGTACTTC
- | TRBJ2-3 | TRBV27 | TRBD2 | CASSFQLAGTDTQYF | TGTGCCAGCAGTTTTCAACTAGCGGGCACAGATACGCAGTATTTT
- | TRBJ1-4 | TRBV28 | TRBD1 | CASSLGTGEEKLFF | TGTGCCAGCAGTCTCGGGACAGGGGAAGAAAAACTGTTTTTT
- | TRBJ1-3 | TRBV19 | - | CASSSLGRIPSHTIYF | TGTGCCAGTAGTTCCCTCGGACGGATTCCGTCCCACACCATATATTTT
once | TRBJ1-2 | TRBV18 | - | CASSPPGGNYGYTF | TGTGCCAGCTCACCACCCGGCGGGAACTATGGCTACACCTTC
- | TRBJ2-1 | TRBV5-1 | TRBD2 | CASSLRTSGRNEQFF | TGCGCCAGCAGCTTGAGGACTAGCGGGAGGAATGAGCAGTTCTTC
- | TRBJ1-2 | TRBV25-1 | TRBD1 | CASSTAGTGSEGYTF | TGTGCCAGCAGTACCGCCGGGACAGGTAGTGAGGGCTACACCTTC
few | TRBJ2-2 | TRBV18 | - | CASSPLAPNTGELFF | TGTGCCAGCTCACCATTGGCGCCTAACACCGGGGAGCTGTTTTTT
- | TRBJ1-1 | TRBV18 | - | CASSTRRGEGTEAFF | TGTGCCAGCTCAACAAGAAGGGGCGAAGGGACTGAAGCTTTCTTT
- | TRBJ2-3 | TRBV9 | - | CASSVGLAETDTQYF | TGTGCCAGCAGCGTAGGATTAGCGGAGACAGATACGCAGTATTTT
many | TRBJ2-3 | TRBV6-7 | - | CASSWTETYFTDTQYF | TGTGCCAGCAGTTGGACAGAGACTTACTTCACAGATACGCAGTATTTT
- | TRBJ2-7 | TRBV5-1 | TRBD2 | CASSSGNTRTSGGYEQYF | TGCGCCAGCAGCTCTGGAAACACCAGGACTAGCGGTGGCTACGAGCAGTACTTC
- | TRBJ2-5 | TRBV20-1 | - | CRPSETQYF | TGCAGACCTTCGGAGACCCAGTACTTC
- | TRBJ2-3 | TRBV15 | TRBD2 | CATSRGRVAGTSTDTQYF | TGTGCCACCAGCAGGGGTAGAGTAGCGGGAACTAGCACAGATACGCAGTATTTT
few | TRBJ1-5 | TRBV18 | - | CASSPPGNSNQPQHF | TGTGCCAGCTCACCACCAGGTAATAGCAATCAGCCCCAGCATTTT
- | TRBJ2-1 | TRBV19 | - | CASRAAGDYNEQFF | TGTGCCAGTAGGGCAGCGGGCGATTACAATGAGCAGTTCTTC
- | TRBJ2-2 | TRBV5-1 | TRBD1 | CASSSPDRGTVGELFF | TGCGCCAGCAGCTCACCGGACAGGGGGACCGTCGGGGAGCTGTTTTTT